This TCR beta chain was sequenced in a study of radiotherapy plus CTLA-4 blockade in lung cancer. Study observations and caveats: According to reports, early shifts in blood T cell clones, alongside interferon-beta, forecast response most accurately.

A word on this clone: Its specificity is not known.

Repertoires were generated with immunoSEQ multiplex PCR, while TCRdb's copy carries only in-frame clones and drops some. The sample holds roughly 77,000 clones; 70% to 80% are singletons and the top ten take roughly 10%. The sample here was peripheral blood, taken from a patient treated with radiotherapy plus ipilimumab. The sequence derives from a human donor with non-small cell lung cancer whose response to radiotherapy plus ipilimumab could not be evaluated.

In DNA form, the CDR3 reads TGTGCCAGCAGTGGCGGGGGATCCTACGAGCAGTACTTC. Residues: CASSGGGSYEQYF. The rearrangement uses TRBV25-1 and TRBJ2-7; 7 bases are shared with TRBD2. V dropped 4 bases and J dropped 1; count of bases not matched to a gene: 1. This CDR3 has 13 residues. Germline-derived CDR1 and CDR2 are MGHDK and SYGVNS.